Listed below are T cell receptor beta chains from one sample, sequenced in a study of blood T cell repertoires in COVID-19. Sequencing was performed with immunoSEQ multiplex PCR; in TCRdb, only in-frame clones are kept and a portion is missing. The data contain 97,000 or so clones, about 80% of them singletons. Input material: peripheral blood. The origin of the receptors is a man between 65 and 79 years old with acute or convalescent COVID-19. The CDR3 runs from the conserved cysteine through the conserved F or W. A D gene is named only where the DNA matches it firmly. Some rows have no size entry. The others give once, few or many, or a class for an expanded clone.

DNA,CDR3,size,V,J,D
TGTGCCAGCAGTTTAGACAGGAACTATGGCTACACCTTC,CASSLDRNYGYTF,few,TRBV12-3/TRBV12-4,TRBJ1-2,.
TGTGCCAGCAGCGTAGGCACGGGTCTAGCGGAGACCCAGTACTTC,CASSVGTGLAETQYF,.,TRBV9,TRBJ2-5,.
TGTGCCAGCAGTTACTCTAGGACAGTTGACGAGCAGTACTTC,CASSYSRTVDEQYF,once,TRBV6-6,TRBJ2-7,.
TGTGCCAGCAGCACGACGGGCAGGGGATTGTTGAGGCAAGAGACCCAGTACTTC,CASSTTGRGLLRQETQYF,.,TRBV11-3,TRBJ2-5,.
TGCGCCAGCAGCTTGGGGACTAGCGGGGACTACAATGAGCAGTTCTTC,CASSLGTSGDYNEQFF,.,TRBV5-1,TRBJ2-1,TRBD2
TGTGCCAGCAGCGCGACAGTTAGCTCCTACAATGAGCAGTTCTTC,CASSATVSSYNEQFF,.,TRBV9,TRBJ2-1,.
TGTGCCAGCAGGAGAGGGCCGAAAGAGCAGTACTTC,CASRRGPKEQYF,.,TRBV27,TRBJ2-7,.
TGTGCCAGTAGTATAGAGGCGGGCTCTACAGGGTTTCTTGGAAACACCATATATTTT,CASSIEAGSTGFLGNTIYF,.,TRBV19,TRBJ1-3,.
TGTGCCAGCAGCTTGTATAATCTCAGGGACACTGAAGCTTTCTTT,CASSLYNLRDTEAFF,.,TRBV5-8,TRBJ1-1,.
TGTGCCAGTACTCCAGTCATGAACACTGAAGCTTTCTTT,CASTPVMNTEAFF,.,TRBV19,TRBJ1-1,.
TGTGCCAGCAGCTCCCTAGGACAGGGCTATGGCTACACCTTC,CASSSLGQGYGYTF,few,TRBV5-4,TRBJ1-2,TRBD1
TGTGCCAGCAGTGGGGGACAGGCTACAGATACGCAGTATTTT,CASSGGQATDTQYF,.,TRBV2,TRBJ2-3,TRBD1
TGTGCCAGCAGCTTCTTCGGCGGTCTCTCTGGAAACACCATATATTTT,CASSFFGGLSGNTIYF,few,TRBV11-2,TRBJ1-3,.
TGTGCCTGGAGAGCGGCTGTAGGGGAGCTGTTTTTT,CAWRAAVGELFF,.,TRBV30,TRBJ2-2,.
TGTGCCAGCAGTAGAGGAACAGGGGGGAATGGAAACACCATATATTTT,CASSRGTGGNGNTIYF,.,TRBV7-8,TRBJ1-3,TRBD1
TGCGCCAGCAGCCAAGCACGGGTAAACACCGGGGAGCTGTTTTTT,CASSQARVNTGELFF,.,TRBV4-3,TRBJ2-2,.
TGTGCCAGCAGCCAAGGGGGACAGAGGAACACTGAAGCTTTCTTT,CASSQGGQRNTEAFF,few,TRBV14,TRBJ1-1,TRBD1
TGCAGCGTTGACAGGGACAGGGCGGAGACCCAGTACTTC,CSVDRDRAETQYF,.,TRBV29-1,TRBJ2-5,TRBD1
TGTGCCACCAGTGACTCCAAAGGACAGGGTAGCGAAAAACTGTTTTTT,CATSDSKGQGSEKLFF,once,TRBV24-1,TRBJ1-4,TRBD1
TGTGCCAGCAGCCAAGTCTCGGGACAGGGGGCCCACGAGCAGTACTTC,CASSQVSGQGAHEQYF,.,TRBV4-2,TRBJ2-7,TRBD1
TGTGCCTGGAGTAGGGACAGCCTGGCTTATCAGCCCCAGCATTTT,CAWSRDSLAYQPQHF,.,TRBV30,TRBJ1-5,TRBD1
TGTGCCAGCAGTTACGCAGATAGCGGGGGCACAGATACGCAGTATTTT,CASSYADSGGTDTQYF,.,TRBV6-2/TRBV6-3,TRBJ2-3,TRBD2
TGTGCCAGCAGCTTATTCGGGTCTGGGCCCCAGCATTTT,CASSLFGSGPQHF,.,TRBV11-2,TRBJ1-5,.
TGTGCCAGCAGCCATCCGTTAGCGGGGACGGGGACAGATACGCAGTATTTT,CASSHPLAGTGTDTQYF,once,TRBV3-1/TRBV3-2,TRBJ2-3,TRBD2
TGTGCCAGCAGCCGCGGACAGGGACATTCACCCCTCCACTTT,CASSRGQGHSPLHF,.,TRBV6-6,TRBJ1-6,TRBD1
TGTGCCACTTCCTTAGGTGGACAGGGGGTTCAGCCCCAGCATTTT,CATSLGGQGVQPQHF,.,TRBV6-5,TRBJ1-5,TRBD1
TGTGCCAGCAGCTTAGCGCTGGACAGGACCTCCTACAATGAGCAGTTCTTC,CASSLALDRTSYNEQFF,once,TRBV7-9,TRBJ2-1,TRBD1
TGCAGCGTTGGGGGACAGGGGGAATATGGCTACACCTTC,CSVGGQGEYGYTF,.,TRBV29-1,TRBJ1-2,TRBD1
TGTGCCAGCAGCTACAGGTCTTTTAATGAAAAACTGTTTTTT,CASSYRSFNEKLFF,.,TRBV7-9,TRBJ1-4,.
TGTGCCAGCAGCCGTCTGGGGAGCTACGAGCAGTACTTC,CASSRLGSYEQYF,few,TRBV3-1/TRBV3-2,TRBJ2-7,.
TGCAGTGCTAGTTCGGGACTAGCGGACAGTGAGCAGTTCTTC,CSASSGLADSEQFF,.,TRBV20-1,TRBJ2-1,TRBD2
TGTGCCAGCAGTGAAGCGAATAGCCAAGAGACCCAGTACTTC,CASSEANSQETQYF,.,TRBV2,TRBJ2-5,.
TGTGCCAGCACCGGAAATCAGGGGGAAGGCTACACCTTC,CASTGNQGEGYTF,.,TRBV27,TRBJ1-2,TRBD1
TGTGCCAGCAGCTCCACTGGACTATCCGCTGACTATGGCTACACCTTC,CASSSTGLSADYGYTF,.,TRBV7-3,TRBJ1-2,.
TGTGCCAGCAGTTTATCGGGAGACATTTCCTACGAGCAGTACTTC,CASSLSGDISYEQYF,large,TRBV27,TRBJ2-7,.
TGTGCCAGCAGCTTGAGGGCGAACAGGTATCAGTTCTTC,CASSLRANRYQFF,few,TRBV5-6,TRBJ2-1,.
TGTGCCAGCAGTTACACACCGGGACTAGCGGGAGGGGACAATGAGCAGTTCTTC,CASSYTPGLAGGDNEQFF,.,TRBV6-2/TRBV6-3,TRBJ2-1,TRBD2
TGTGCCAGCAGTGAAGACAGCAGCGAGCAGTACTTC,CASSEDSSEQYF,few,TRBV2,TRBJ2-7,.
TGTGCCAGCAGCTTTGGACTAGCGGGAGATAATGAGCAGTTCTTC,CASSFGLAGDNEQFF,many,TRBV7-3,TRBJ2-1,TRBD2
TGTGCCAGCAGTTTGGACAGGGGGCCGAATGAGCAGTTCTTC,CASSLDRGPNEQFF,.,TRBV27,TRBJ2-1,TRBD1
TGTGCCAGCAGTTACATTTCTAGGGGGATTAATCAGCCCCAGCATTTT,CASSYISRGINQPQHF,.,TRBV6-2/TRBV6-3,TRBJ1-5,.
TGTGCCAGCAGCCCCGAGGTTTCTGGATTTAATGAGCAGTTCTTC,CASSPEVSGFNEQFF,.,TRBV3-1/TRBV3-2,TRBJ2-1,.
TGCGCCAGCAGTGCAGGGGCTGCGAACACCGGGGAGCTGTTTTTT,CASSAGAANTGELFF,.,TRBV10-1,TRBJ2-2,.
TGTGCCAGCAGCCAAGCCGGGACTAACTACGAGCAGTACTTC,CASSQAGTNYEQYF,.,TRBV4-2,TRBJ2-7,TRBD2
TGCGCCAGCAGCCATCCCCGGGAGGGAGGAAACACCGGGGAGCTGTTTTTT,CASSHPREGGNTGELFF,.,TRBV5-1,TRBJ2-2,TRBD2
TGTGCCAGCAGTGGGGGGAGCAATCAGCCCCAGCATTTT,CASSGGSNQPQHF,.,TRBV9,TRBJ1-5,.
TGCAGCGTTTCCGAGGGAATAAGCACCGGGGAGCTGTTTTTT,CSVSEGISTGELFF,.,TRBV29-1,TRBJ2-2,.
TGTGCCATCTACAGGGGTCTCATGAATAGCACAGATACGCAGTATTTT,CAIYRGLMNSTDTQYF,.,TRBV2,TRBJ2-3,TRBD1
TGCAGCGTTATGGACAGGTCTAATTCACCCCTCCACTTT,CSVMDRSNSPLHF,.,TRBV29-1,TRBJ1-6,TRBD1